The entry that follows covers one TCR beta chain sequence. Cohorts were assigned according to the clinical history that participants reported. The data are from a study of blood T cell repertoires in COVID-19. Study-level background: PBMCs, B-cell-depleted T cells, or T cells were the source of the cDNA or gDNA that made up the material.

The V and J ends lost 4 bases and 3 bases, in that order; junction bases with no gene match: 3. CDR3 length equals 14 residues. The germline CDR1 and CDR2 sequences are MNHEY and SMNVEV (reference sequence). The method was immunoSEQ multiplex PCR; TCRdb's version includes in-frame clones alone and lacks a portion of them. The sample lists hundreds of thousands of clones; around 84% were seen once. The TCR comes from a man between 25 and 39 years old with acute COVID-19. Material for sequencing was PBMCs or T cells enriched from blood (not recorded which). The chain recombines TRBV27 with TRBJ2-3, with 8 bases identical to TRBD1. CDR3 DNA: TGTGCCAGCAGTTCTACAGGGGGGACAGATACGCAGTATTTT. As protein: CASSSTGGTDTQYF.